Below, 13 T cell receptor beta chains from the same sample are listed, as sequenced in a study of CD8+ T cells in alopecia areata. RNA was extracted and reverse transcribed into cDNA as the sequencing template. Sequencing was performed with immunoSEQ multiplex PCR; in TCRdb, only in-frame clones are kept and a portion is missing. The top ten hold about 4.2% of the sample, which has about 210,000 clones, about three fifths seen once. As to treatment: oral pan-JAK inhibitor, 5-10 mg twice daily. Sequenced here: CD4+ T cells sorted from blood, sampled at week 4, from a patient treated with tofacitinib. The receptor set was obtained from a human donor with alopecia areata.

The rearrangement joins TRBV5-1 to TRBJ2-7, with 8 nucleotides matching TRBD2. V lost 4 bases and J lost 7; bases outside the gene matches: 10. Germline V gives CDR1 SGHRS, CDR2 YFSETQ. The CDR3 sequence is 14 residues long. Here the CDR3 reads CASSPAAVAGEQYF. The CDR3 region has the DNA TGCGCCAGCAGCCCGGCGGCCGTAGCGGGGGAGCAGTACTTC.

The J gene is TRBJ2-4, the V gene TRBV2, with D tentatively TRBD1 (5 bases). Trimming pared 7 bases from V and 3 bases from J, leaving 7 bases between. The CDR3 loop spans 12 amino acids. CDR1 and CDR2 (germline): SNHLY, FYNNEI. The DNA for the CDR3 is TGTGCCAGCAAGACAGACAAAAACATTCAGTACTTC. Protein sequence: CASKTDKNIQYF. Together with reference TRBV2 and TRBJ2-4, the CDR3 gives the full variable domain: EPEVTQTPSHQVTQMGQEVILRCVPISNHLYFYWYRQILGQKVEFLVSFYNNEISEKSEIFDDQFSVERPDGSNFTLKIRSTKLEDSAMYFCASKTDKNIQYFGAGTRLSVL.

This clone appeared a few times. The same CDR3 also results from other DNA sequences found in this sample. The chain recombines TRBV9 with TRBJ2-1, with 7 bases lining up with TRBD2. The germline V gene encodes CDR1 SGDLS and CDR2 YYNGEE. The length of the CDR3 is 15 residues. V lost 0 bases to trimming and J lost 1 base; unmatched junction nucleotides: 1. For the CDR3, the DNA is TGTGCCAGCAGCGTAGGCGGGGGTTCCTACAATGAGCAGTTCTTC. This codes for CASSVGGGSYNEQFF.

This sequence joins TRBV30 and TRBJ1-2; the match to TRBD1 covers 8 bases. V was pared by 4 bases and J by 7 bases, with 8 bases of the junction left unmatched. The CDR3 loop spans 13 amino acids. CDR1 is GTSNPN, CDR2 SVGIG, per germline (reference sequence). The CDR3 DNA reads TGTGCCTGGATTTCGACAGGGGCCGGTGGCTACACCTTC. Translation: CAWISTGAGGYTF.

The V gene is TRBV2, the J gene TRBJ1-4; no reliable D call. The CDR3 covers 13 residues. The germline V gene encodes CDR1 SNHLY and CDR2 FYNNEI. Trimming removed 1 base from V and 6 bases from J, with 6 bases in between. The CDR3, as DNA: TGTGCCAGCAGTGAAGGGGGAGATGAAAAACTGTTTTTT. It specifies CASSEGGDEKLFF.

The V gene is TRBV5-6, the J gene TRBJ2-7; the D gene is possibly TRBD2 (7 bases). This CDR3 has 16 residues. The germline gives CDR1 SGHDT, CDR2 YYEEEE. Trimming took off 4 bases at V and 4 bases at J, with 21 bases between the two ends. CDR3 amino acids: CASSRLGGGRTYEQYF. Here the CDR3 DNA reads TGTGCCAGCAGCCGCTTGGGCGGGGGCCGCACTTACGAGCAGTACTTC.

This chain connects TRBV14 to TRBJ1-1, with 9 positions matching TRBD1. This CDR3 contains 15 residues. Germline values: CDR1 SGHDN, CDR2 FVKESK. V shed 5 bases, J shed 3 bases, and the junction held 7 bases outside the gene matches. CDR3 sequence: CASSYAGTGYTEAFF. CDR3 nucleotides: TGTGCCAGCAGCTATGCCGGGACAGGGTACACTGAAGCTTTCTTT.

The chain links TRBV27 to TRBJ2-5; no definite D call. The CDR3 runs 15 residues. Per germline, CDR1 MNHEY and CDR2 SMNVEV (reference sequence). V was cut by 5 bases and J by 0 bases, with 13 bases left in between. CDR3 in amino acids: CASSPIPAYQETQYF. CDR3 DNA sequence: TGTGCCAGCAGTCCCATACCCGCCTACCAAGAGACCCAGTACTTC.

This clone has only one observation. This chain uses TRBV14 with TRBJ2-7; no clear D gene. With 3 bases removed from V and 4 bases from J, the gap between germline ends came to 4 bases. Germline CDR1 SGHDN, CDR2 FVKESK. The CDR3 is 11 residues long. CDR3 sequence reads: CASSQQYEQYF. The CDR3 DNA follows: TGTGCCAGCAGCCAGCAGTACGAGCAGTACTTC.

The V and J genes are TRBV2 and TRBJ2-5; 7 bases are a match to TRBD1. The CDR3 covers 12 residues. CDR1 SNHLY and CDR2 FYNNEI come from the germline V gene. J gave up 4 bases and V 7 bases, and 3 bases lay outside the gene matches. In nucleotides, the CDR3 is TGTGCCAGCACGGACAGGCGAGAGACCCAGTACTTC. It yields the protein CASTDRRETQYF. The full variable domain, completed using reference TRBV2 and TRBJ2-5, is EPEVTQTPSHQVTQMGQEVILRCVPISNHLYFYWYRQILGQKVEFLVSFYNNEISEKSEIFDDQFSVERPDGSNFTLKIRSTKLEDSAMYFCASTDRRETQYFGPGTRLLVL.

V usage is TRBV10-3 and J usage is TRBJ1-4, with 7 nucleotides matching TRBD1. Germline trimming cut 6 bases from V and 8 bases from J; bases unmatched to any gene: 6. The CDR3 spans 13 residues. Looked up from germline, CDR1 is ENHRY and CDR2 is SYGVKD. CDR3 region: CAIRRETGEKLFF. CDR3 bases: TGTGCCATCAGGCGGGAGACAGGGGAAAAACTGTTTTTT.

The rearrangement links TRBV25-1 to TRBJ1-1; D not certain. CDR3 length: 12 amino acids. V lost 6 bases and J lost 7, with 12 bases in between. Germline V gene lookup returns CDR1 MGHDK and CDR2 SYGVNS. The CDR3 is CASSKGFYEAFF. The CDR3 coding sequence is TGTGCCAGCAGCAAAGGGTTCTATGAAGCTTTCTTT. Variable domain in full (rest from reference TRBV25-1 and TRBJ1-1): EADIYQTPRYLVIGTGKKITLECSQTMGHDKMYWYQQDPGMELHLIHYSYGVNSTEKGDLSSESTVSRIRTEHFPLTLESARPSHTSQYLCASSKGFYEAFFGQGTRLTVV.

The CDR3 sequence: CASSMRGRPDTQYF. CDR3 coding DNA: TGTGCCAGCAGCATGAGGGGGAGGCCAGATACGCAGTATTTT. The chain uses TRBV14 and TRBJ2-3; D could derive from TRBD1 or TRBD2 (6 bases each). Germline V lookup: CDR1 SGHDN, CDR2 FVKESK. V was cut by 5 bases and J by 4 bases, with 13 bases left in between. There are 14 residues in the CDR3.